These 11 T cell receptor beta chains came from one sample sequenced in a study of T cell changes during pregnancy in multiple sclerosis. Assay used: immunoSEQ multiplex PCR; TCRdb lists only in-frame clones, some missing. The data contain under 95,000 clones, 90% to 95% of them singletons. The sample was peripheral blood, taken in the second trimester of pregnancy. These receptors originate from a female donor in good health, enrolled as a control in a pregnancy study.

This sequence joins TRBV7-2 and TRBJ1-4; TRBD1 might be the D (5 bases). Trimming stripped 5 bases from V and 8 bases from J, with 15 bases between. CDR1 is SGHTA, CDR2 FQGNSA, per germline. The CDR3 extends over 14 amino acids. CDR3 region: CASSLSGAGEKLFF. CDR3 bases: TGTGCCAGCAGCCTCAGCGGGGCGGGGGAAAAACTGTTTTTT.

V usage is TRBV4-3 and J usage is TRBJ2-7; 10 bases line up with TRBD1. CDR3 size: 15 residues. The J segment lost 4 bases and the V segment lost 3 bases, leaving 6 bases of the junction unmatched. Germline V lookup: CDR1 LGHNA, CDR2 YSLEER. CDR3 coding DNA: TGCGCCAGCAGCCAGGGACAGGGGAATCCTTACGAGCAGTACTTC. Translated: CASSQGQGNPYEQYF.

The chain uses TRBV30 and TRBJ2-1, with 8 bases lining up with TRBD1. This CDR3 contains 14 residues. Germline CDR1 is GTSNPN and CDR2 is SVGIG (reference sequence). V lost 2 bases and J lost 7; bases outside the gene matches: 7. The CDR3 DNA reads TGTGCCTGGAGTCTAGGACAGGGTAGTAATGAGCAGTTCTTC. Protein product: CAWSLGQGSNEQFF.

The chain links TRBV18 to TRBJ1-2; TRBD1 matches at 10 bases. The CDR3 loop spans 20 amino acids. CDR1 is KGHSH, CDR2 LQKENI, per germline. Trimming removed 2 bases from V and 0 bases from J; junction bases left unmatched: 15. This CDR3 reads CASSPYMTGGDLLANYGYTF. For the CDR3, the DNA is TGTGCCAGCTCACCATACATGACAGGGGGCGATTTACTAGCTAACTATGGCTACACCTTC.

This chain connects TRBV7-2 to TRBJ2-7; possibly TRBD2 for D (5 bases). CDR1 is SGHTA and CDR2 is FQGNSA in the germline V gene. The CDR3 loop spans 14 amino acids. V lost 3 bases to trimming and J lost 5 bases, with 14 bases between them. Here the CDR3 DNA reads TGTGCCAGCAGCTTGGTACTAGTCGGAGACGAGCAGTACTTC. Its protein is CASSLVLVGDEQYF.

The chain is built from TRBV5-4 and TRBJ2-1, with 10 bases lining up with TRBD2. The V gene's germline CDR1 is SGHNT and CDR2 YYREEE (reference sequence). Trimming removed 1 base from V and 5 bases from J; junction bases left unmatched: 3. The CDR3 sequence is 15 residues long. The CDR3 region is CASSLRLAGDNEQFF. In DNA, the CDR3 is TGTGCCAGCAGCTTGAGGCTAGCGGGGGACAATGAGCAGTTCTTC.

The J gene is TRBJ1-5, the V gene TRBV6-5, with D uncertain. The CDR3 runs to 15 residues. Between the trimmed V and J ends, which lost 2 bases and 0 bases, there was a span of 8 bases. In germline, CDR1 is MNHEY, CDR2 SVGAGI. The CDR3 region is CASSYARYSNQPQHF. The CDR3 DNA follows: TGTGCCAGCAGTTACGCCAGGTATAGCAATCAGCCCCAGCATTTT.

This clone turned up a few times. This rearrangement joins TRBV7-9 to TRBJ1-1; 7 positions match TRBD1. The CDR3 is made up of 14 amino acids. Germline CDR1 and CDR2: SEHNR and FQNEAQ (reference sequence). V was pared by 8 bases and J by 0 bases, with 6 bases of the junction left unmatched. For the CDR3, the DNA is TGTGCCAGCGTGAGGACAGGCCTGAACACTGAAGCTTTCTTT. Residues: CASVRTGLNTEAFF.

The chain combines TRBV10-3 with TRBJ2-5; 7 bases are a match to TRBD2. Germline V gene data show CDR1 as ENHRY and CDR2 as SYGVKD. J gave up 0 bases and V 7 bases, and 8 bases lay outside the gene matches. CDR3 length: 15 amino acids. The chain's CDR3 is CAIMDWGGNQETQYF. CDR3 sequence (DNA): TGTGCCATCATGGATTGGGGAGGGAACCAAGAGACCCAGTACTTC.

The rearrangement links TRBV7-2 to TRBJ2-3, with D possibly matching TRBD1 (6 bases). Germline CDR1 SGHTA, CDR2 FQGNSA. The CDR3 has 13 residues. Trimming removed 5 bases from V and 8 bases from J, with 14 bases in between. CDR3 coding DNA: TGTGCCAGCAGCCTACCGGGGACACTTACGCAGTATTTT. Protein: CASSLPGTLTQYF.

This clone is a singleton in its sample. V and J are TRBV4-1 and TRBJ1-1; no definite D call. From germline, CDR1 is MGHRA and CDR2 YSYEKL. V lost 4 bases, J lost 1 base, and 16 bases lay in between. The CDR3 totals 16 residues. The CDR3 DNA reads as TGCGCCAGCAGCCGCGGGCTCCCTTTGGGGAACACTGAAGCTTTCTTT. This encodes CASSRGLPLGNTEAFF.